This T cell receptor beta chain is drawn from a study of blood T cells in healthy people across ages. Study findings and constraints: Older individuals had lower TCR beta diversity per million T cells (the decline was roughly linear).

Deletions cut 1 base from V and 4 bases from J, with 13 bases between. CDR3 length: 15 amino acids. Germline V gene lookup returns CDR1 SNHLY and CDR2 FYNNEI. Together with a sample-barcoded 5' primer, a J-beta primer mix was included in a second PCR lasting about 7 to 11 cycles. Tagging of each cDNA molecule was performed by a template-switch adaptor with 12 random nucleotides. All samples gave at least 3 million CDR3-containing paired-end reads. One entry per CDR3 protein, called by TCRdb with MiXCR from the 5' RACE reads. Of about 680,000 distinct CDR3 sequences in the sample, about half were seen once. On this clonotype itself: The antigen remains unidentified.

The sequence derives from a woman aged 55-69 years in good health. This rearrangement joins TRBV2 to TRBJ1-2; unclear D gene. The sequenced material came from blood. The CDR3 bases are TGTGCCAGCAGTGAAGAGGCCCCGAAGTTCTATGGCTACACCTTC. The encoded protein is CASSEEAPKFYGYTF.